The text below deals with one TCR beta chain. Its antigen remains unidentified. The length of the CDR3 is 15 residues. V dropped 6 bases and J dropped 0 bases, with 14 bases sitting between them. Germline CDR1 SQVTM, CDR2 ANQGSEA. This sample was included in a study of siplizumab effects on memory and regulatory T cells. Study outcomes and limitations: On average, about 69% of mappable alloreactive CD4+ clones were Treg-derived under siplizumab, against 26.9% in controls. Whether the proliferating Tregs (from siplizumab cultures) were suppressive was not confirmed. Few alloreactive clones mapped to unstimulated subsets.

Assayed TCR templates numbered about 90,000 for each sample. Clones were read by immunoSEQ multiplex PCR, and TCRdb kept only the in-frame ones, dropping some. Among about 63,000 clones listed, approximately 82% were seen once. Specimen: memory CD4+ T cells sorted from blood. The J gene is TRBJ1-4, the V gene TRBV29-1; D unresolved. This receptor was identified in a human donor in good health. This chain's CDR3 is CSVALTTPTNEKLFF. Written as DNA, the CDR3 is TGCAGCGTGGCTCTCACGACACCAACTAATGAAAAACTGTTTTTT.